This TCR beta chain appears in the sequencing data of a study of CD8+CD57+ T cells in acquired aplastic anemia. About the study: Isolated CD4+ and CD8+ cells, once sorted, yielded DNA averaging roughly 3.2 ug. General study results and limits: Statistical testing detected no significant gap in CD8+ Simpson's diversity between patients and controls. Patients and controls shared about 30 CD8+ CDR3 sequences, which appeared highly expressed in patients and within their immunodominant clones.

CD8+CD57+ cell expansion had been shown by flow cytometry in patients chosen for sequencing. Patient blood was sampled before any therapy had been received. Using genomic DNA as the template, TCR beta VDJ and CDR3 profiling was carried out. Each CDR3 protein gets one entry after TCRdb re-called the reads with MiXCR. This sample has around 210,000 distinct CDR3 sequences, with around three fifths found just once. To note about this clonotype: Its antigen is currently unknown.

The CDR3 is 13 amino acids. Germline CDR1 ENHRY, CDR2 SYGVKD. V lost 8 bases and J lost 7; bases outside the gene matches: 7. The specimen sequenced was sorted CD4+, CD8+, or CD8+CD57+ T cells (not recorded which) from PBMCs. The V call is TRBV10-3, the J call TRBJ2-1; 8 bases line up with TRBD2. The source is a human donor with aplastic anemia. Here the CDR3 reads CAIRPGTRNEQFF. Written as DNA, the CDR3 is TGTGCCATCCGTCCCGGGACTAGGAATGAGCAGTTCTTC.